Following are 14 T cell receptor beta chains from one sample sequenced in a study of CXCR3-negative and CXCR3-positive naive CD8 T cells. UMI labels and 5' RACE were used to prepare the TRB cDNA libraries. TCRdb re-called the 5' RACE reads and catalogs CDR3 proteins one per entry, DNA excluded. The repertoire table contains fewer than 60,000 distinct CDR3 sequences. The source material was memory CD8+ T cells from blood. The receptors shown here come from a human donor in good health. Some clones in this sample may be carry-over from other donors' samples.

This rearrangement joins TRBV15 to TRBJ1-2. This CDR3 spans 15 amino acids. The germline V gene encodes CDR1 LNHNV and CDR2 YYDKDF (reference sequence). CDR3 protein: CATTSTTYSGYGYTF.

This chain uses TRBV15 with TRBJ2-3. The CDR3 sequence is 12 residues long. Germline assignment: CDR1 LNHNV and CDR2 YYDKDF (reference sequence). The CDR3 loop reads CATSRNTDTQYF.

The chain is built from TRBV29-1 and TRBJ2-7; TCRdb proposes TRBD1, but this gene call is untestable without DNA. CDR3 length: 12 residues. In germline, CDR1 is SQVTM, CDR2 ANQGSEA. CDR3 sequence reads: CSVVRGDYEQYF.

The V call is TRBV21-1, the J call TRBJ2-7; TCRdb outputs TRBD1, but without DNA this stays unchecked. TRBV21-1 is a listed pseudogene. The CDR3 is 18 amino acids. Here the CDR3 reads CASSIWTRDRNSFYEQYF.

The V and J genes are TRBV4-1 and TRBJ1-2; TCRdb calls TRBD1, which cannot be checked without DNA. In germline, CDR1 is MGHRA, CDR2 YSYEKL. CDR3 length: 14 amino acids. The CDR3 loop reads CASSQVRGLDGYTF.

The V call is TRBV15, the J call TRBJ1-5; the D call of TRBD1 rests on TCRdb alone, since no DNA is present to check it. The CDR3 runs to 16 residues. Germline V CDR1 and CDR2: LNHNV, YYDKDF (reference sequence). The CDR3 here is CATSRDFGGGGQPQHF.

The rearrangement uses TRBV14 and TRBJ2-7; the D call of TRBD1 rests on TCRdb alone, since no DNA is present to check it. This CDR3 spans 15 amino acids. Per the germline V gene, CDR1 is SGHDN and CDR2 is FVKESK. CDR3 residues: CASSQDWRGSYEQYF.

By frequency, this clonotype is medium-sized. V and J are TRBV6-5 and TRBJ2-2. Looked up from germline, CDR1 is MNHEY and CDR2 is SVGAGI. There are 16 residues in the CDR3. CDR3 in amino acids: CASSYSMGSNTGELFF.

The chain joins TRBV7-6 to TRBJ2-7; the TCRdb D gene call, TRBD1, has no DNA to confirm it. CDR1 and CDR2 from the germline V gene are SGHVS and FNYEAQ. The CDR3 is 15 residues long. CDR3: CASSLQGEFYGEQYF.

This chain links TRBV3-1 with TRBJ2-7; without DNA, the TCRdb call of TRBD2 cannot be checked. The length of the CDR3 is 18 residues. Germline CDR1 and CDR2: LGHDT and YNNKEL (reference sequence). The CDR3 loop is CASSAISSGDDFSYEQYF.

The chain recombines TRBV7-9 with TRBJ2-1; the D call of TRBD2 rests on TCRdb alone, since no DNA is present to check it. The CDR3 is 16 amino acids. Germline lookup yields CDR1 SEHNR and CDR2 FQNEAQ (reference sequence). This CDR3 is CASSSKTSGGYNEQFF.

The CDR3 sequence: CSARETTHSGGYTF. V gene TRBV20-1 combines with J gene TRBJ1-2. Germline lookup yields CDR1 DFQATT and CDR2 SNEGSKA (reference sequence). The CDR3 contains 14 residues.

The rearrangement joins TRBV4-2 to TRBJ2-5; TCRdb indicates TRBD1, and absent DNA this call remains unverified. Germline CDR1 is LGHNA and CDR2 is YNFKEQ. The CDR3 totals 15 residues. The CDR3: CASSLGQGLQETQYF.

The V and J genes are TRBV4-3 and TRBJ2-7; TCRdb indicates TRBD1, and absent DNA this call remains unverified. The germline CDR1 and CDR2 sequences are LGHNA and YSLEER. There are 12 residues in the CDR3. CDR3 in amino acids: CASSQVDSEQYF.